This entry features one T cell receptor (beta chain) sequence. No antigen is known for it. No base-level quality is on record; no much larger clone is a single base apart. Including cysteine and phenylalanine, the CDR3 has 17 amino acids. Solely the CDR3 DNA is kept, with 51 bases framed from the first base. The germline V and J ends show losses of 5 bases and 1 base respectively, and no gene match explains 7 bases of the junction. Per the germline V gene, SGHVS is the CDR1 and FNYEAQ is the CDR2. This sample is part of a study of breast tumors, draining lymph nodes, adjacent tissues (dated by TCRdb to the mid-2010s). As for the study more broadly: In breast cancer patients, the study compared the TCR beta repertoires of tumor, adjacent nontumor tissue and axillary lymph nodes. The study aimed to assess the relationships and possible T-cell exchange between tumor, surrounding tissue and draining lymph node repertoires in human breast cancer. Points the paper makes about the study in general: The study presented the conclusion that tumor T cells originate in lymph nodes as consistent with a hypothesis, not as something directly demonstrated. Tumor T-cell repertoires showed less diversity than lymph node repertoires and more diversity than nontumor tissue repertoires, and tumor T-cell repertoires showed preferential V and J gene usage. The similarity between tumor and nontumor tissue repertoires was significantly greater in luminal-like breast cancer than in basal-like breast cancer. The data were considered consistent with the idea that most tumor T cells come from the lymph node and then expand in tumor tissue.

Instrument used: Illumina HiSeq 2000. Multiplex PCR amplification was used to generate the TCR beta chain libraries. High-throughput sequencing was used to analyze the amplified TCR beta chain products. TCRdb reprocessed the public reads (quality trimming at Q25 with fastp, clone calling with MiXCR) and kept in-frame beta chains. Here each entry gathers all rows of one CDR3 protein and keeps the most common genes and DNA. The sample yields fewer than 200,000 distinct CDR3 sequences; approximately 30% were counted once. Clones ranked in the top ten supply 4% to 5.5% of the sample. The lymph node samples were taken from the axillary draining lymph nodes of breast cancer patients.

This clonotype originated in a female donor with breast cancer. Some clones in this sample may be carry-over from other donors' samples. The rearrangement joined TRBV7-6 to TRBJ2-2; 10 central nucleotides agree with TRBD2. Sequenced sample: axillary lymph node tissue. At the DNA level, the sequence is TGTGCCAGCAGCGGGTCGGGACTAGCGAGGAACACCGGGGAGCTGTTTTTT. Translated, this gives CASSGSGLARNTGELFF. Reference TRBV7-6 and TRBJ2-2 genes cover what lies past the CDR3, so the full variable domain is GAGVSQSPRYKVTKRGQDVALRCDPISGHVSLYWYRQALGQGPEFLTYFNYEAQQDKSGLPNDRFSAERPEGSISTLTIQRTEQRDSAMYRCASSGSGLARNTGELFFGEGSRLTVL.